This note documents a single T cell receptor (beta chain) sequence. The entry originates in a study of blood T cell repertoires in COVID-19. Germline trimming cut 5 bases from V and 0 bases from J; bases unmatched to any gene: 9. In germline, CDR1 is LNHDA, CDR2 SQIVND (reference sequence). The CDR3 runs 17 residues. As originally analysed: Amplifying reference gene primers gave estimates of nucleated cell counts. The assay was immunoSEQ multiplex PCR, and TCRdb's table has in-frame clones only and misses some. V and J calls and clone size are given by that table; D and trimming were obtained from the DNA. The sample shows over 25,000 clones, around nine tenths of them seen only once.

This chain connects TRBV19 to TRBJ2-4, with TRBD2 identical over 8 bases. The receptor comes from a human donor in a cohort sampled during active COVID-19. The donor label of this sample is uncertain. The sample consisted of peripheral blood. The DNA for the CDR3 is TGTGCCAGTAGTCCCAGCGGGAGCCGCTTAGCCAAAAACATTCAGTACTTC. Amino acid sequence: CASSPSGSRLAKNIQYF.